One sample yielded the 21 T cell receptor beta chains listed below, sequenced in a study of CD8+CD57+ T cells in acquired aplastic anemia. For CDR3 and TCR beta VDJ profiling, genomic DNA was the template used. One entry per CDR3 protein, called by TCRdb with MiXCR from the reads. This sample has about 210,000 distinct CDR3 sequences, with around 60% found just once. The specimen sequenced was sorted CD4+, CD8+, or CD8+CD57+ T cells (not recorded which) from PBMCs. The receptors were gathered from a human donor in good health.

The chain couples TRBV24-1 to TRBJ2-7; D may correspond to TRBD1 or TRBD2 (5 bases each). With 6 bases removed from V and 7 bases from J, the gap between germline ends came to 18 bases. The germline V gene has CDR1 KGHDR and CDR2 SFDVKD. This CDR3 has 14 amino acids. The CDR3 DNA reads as TGTGCCACCAGTTTAGGGACGGACACCGGGGAGCAGTACTTC. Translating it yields CATSLGTDTGEQYF.

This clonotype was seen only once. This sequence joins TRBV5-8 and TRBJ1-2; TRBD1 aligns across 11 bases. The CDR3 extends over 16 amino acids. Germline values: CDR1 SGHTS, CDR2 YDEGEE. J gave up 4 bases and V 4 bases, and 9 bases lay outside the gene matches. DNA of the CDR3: TGTGCCAGCAGCCGGGGACAGGGGGACCTGGGCTATGGCTACACCTTC. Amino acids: CASSRGQGDLGYGYTF. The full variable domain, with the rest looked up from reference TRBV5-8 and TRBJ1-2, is EAGVTQSPTHLIKTRGQQATLRCSPISGHTSVYWYQQALGLGLQFLLWYDEGEERNRGNFPPRFSGRQFPNYSSELNVNALELEDSALYLCASSRGQGDLGYGYTFGSGTRLTVV.

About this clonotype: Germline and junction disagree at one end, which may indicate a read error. The CDR3 reads CASSQVDSDSYNEQLF. In DNA form, the CDR3 reads TGCGCCAGCAGCCAAGTGGACAGTGACTCCTACAATGAGCAGCTCTTC. V is TRBV4-3 and J is TRBJ2-1; D is possibly TRBD1 (6 bases). CDR1 and CDR2 from the germline V gene are LGHNA and YSLEER. The CDR3 covers 16 residues.

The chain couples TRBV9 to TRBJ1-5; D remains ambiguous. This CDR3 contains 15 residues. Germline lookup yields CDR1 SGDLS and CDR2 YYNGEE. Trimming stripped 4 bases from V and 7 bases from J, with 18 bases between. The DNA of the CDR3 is TGTGCCAGCAGCCTGGCTGCGGGAGAGAACCAGCCCCAGCATTTT. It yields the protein CASSLAAGENQPQHF.

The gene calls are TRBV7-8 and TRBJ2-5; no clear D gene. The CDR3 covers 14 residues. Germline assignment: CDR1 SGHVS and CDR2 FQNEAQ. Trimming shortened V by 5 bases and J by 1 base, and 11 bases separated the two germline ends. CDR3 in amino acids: CASSPRRSQETQYF. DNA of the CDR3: TGTGCCAGCAGCCCCCGTCGCAGCCAAGAGACCCAGTACTTC.

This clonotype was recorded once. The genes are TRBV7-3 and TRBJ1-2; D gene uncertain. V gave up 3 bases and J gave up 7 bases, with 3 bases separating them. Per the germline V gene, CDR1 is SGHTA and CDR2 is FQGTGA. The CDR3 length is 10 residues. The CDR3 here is CASSFGGYTF. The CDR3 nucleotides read TGTGCCAGCAGCTTCGGTGGCTACACCTTC.

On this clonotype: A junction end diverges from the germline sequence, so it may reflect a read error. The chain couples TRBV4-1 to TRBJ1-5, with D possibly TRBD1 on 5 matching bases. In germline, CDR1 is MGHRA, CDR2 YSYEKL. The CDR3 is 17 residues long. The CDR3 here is CANSQEWAGNSNQPQHF. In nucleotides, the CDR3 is TGCGCCAACAGCCAAGAGTGGGCAGGGAATAGCAATCAGCCCCAGCATTTT.

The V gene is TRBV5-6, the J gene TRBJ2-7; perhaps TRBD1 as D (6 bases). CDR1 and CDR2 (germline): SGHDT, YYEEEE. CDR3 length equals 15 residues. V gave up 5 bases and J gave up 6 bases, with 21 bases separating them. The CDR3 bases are TGTGCCAGCAGTATCCCCGGGACACCCCTCGTCGAGCAGTACTTC. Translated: CASSIPGTPLVEQYF.

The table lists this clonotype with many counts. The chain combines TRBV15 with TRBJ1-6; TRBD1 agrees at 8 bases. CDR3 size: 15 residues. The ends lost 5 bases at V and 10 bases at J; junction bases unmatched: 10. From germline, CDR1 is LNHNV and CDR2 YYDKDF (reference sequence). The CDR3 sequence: CATSQRDRRRSPLHF. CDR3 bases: TGTGCCACCAGCCAAAGGGACAGGAGGAGGTCACCCCTCCACTTT.

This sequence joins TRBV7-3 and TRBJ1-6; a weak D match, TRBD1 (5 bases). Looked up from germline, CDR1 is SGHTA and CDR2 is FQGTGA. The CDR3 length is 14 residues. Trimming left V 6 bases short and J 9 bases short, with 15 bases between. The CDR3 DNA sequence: TGTGCCAGCAGACTGAGGGGCCCTAGTTCACCCCTCCACTTT. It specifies CASRLRGPSSPLHF.

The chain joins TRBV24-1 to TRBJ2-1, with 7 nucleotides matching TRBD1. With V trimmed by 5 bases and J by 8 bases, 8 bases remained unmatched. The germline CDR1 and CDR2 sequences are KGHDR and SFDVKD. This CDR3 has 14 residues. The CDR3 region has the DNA TGTGCCACCAGTGGGGCCGGACAGGTGCATGAGCAGTTCTTC. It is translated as CATSGAGQVHEQFF.

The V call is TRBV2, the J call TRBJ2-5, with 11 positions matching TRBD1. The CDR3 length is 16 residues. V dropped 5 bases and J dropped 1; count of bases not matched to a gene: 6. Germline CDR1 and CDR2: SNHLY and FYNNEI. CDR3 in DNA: TGTGCCAGCAGTCCCTCCGGGACAGGGGGCCAAGAGACCCAGTACTTC. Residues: CASSPSGTGGQETQYF.

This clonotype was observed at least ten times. The CDR3 bases are TGTGCCAGGACACTAGACAAGACGAACACCGGGGAGCTGTTTTTT. Its protein product is CARTLDKTNTGELFF. The gene calls are TRBV2 and TRBJ2-2, with TRBD2 as a possible D gene (5 bases). Germline V gene lookup returns CDR1 SNHLY and CDR2 FYNNEI. Trimming stripped 9 bases from V and 0 bases from J, with 14 bases between. This CDR3 is 15 amino acids long.

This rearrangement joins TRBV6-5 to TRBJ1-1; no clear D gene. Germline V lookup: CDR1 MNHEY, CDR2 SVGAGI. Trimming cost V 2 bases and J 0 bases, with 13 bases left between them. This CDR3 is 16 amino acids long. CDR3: CASSYAFVGLNTEAFF. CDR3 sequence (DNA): TGTGCCAGCAGTTACGCGTTCGTAGGTCTGAACACTGAAGCTTTCTTT.

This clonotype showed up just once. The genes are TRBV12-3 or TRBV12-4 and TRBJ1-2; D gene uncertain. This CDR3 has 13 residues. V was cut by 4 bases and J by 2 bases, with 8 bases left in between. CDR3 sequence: CASSYSFNYGYTF. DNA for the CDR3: TGTGCCAGCAGTTACTCTTTCAACTATGGCTACACCTTC.

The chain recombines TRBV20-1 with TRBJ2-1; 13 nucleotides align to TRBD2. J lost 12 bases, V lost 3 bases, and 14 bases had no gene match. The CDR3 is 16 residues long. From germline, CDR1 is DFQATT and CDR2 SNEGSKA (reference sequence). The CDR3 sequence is CSASSLSTSGGKPQFF. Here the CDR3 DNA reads TGCAGTGCTAGTTCCTTGTCGACTAGCGGGGGGAAACCGCAGTTCTTC.

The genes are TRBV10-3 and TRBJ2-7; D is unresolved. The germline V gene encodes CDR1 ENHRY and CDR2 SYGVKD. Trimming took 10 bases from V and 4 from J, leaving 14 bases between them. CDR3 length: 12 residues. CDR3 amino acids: CASRKNAYEQYF. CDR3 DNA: TGTGCCAGCAGGAAAAACGCTTACGAGCAGTACTTC.

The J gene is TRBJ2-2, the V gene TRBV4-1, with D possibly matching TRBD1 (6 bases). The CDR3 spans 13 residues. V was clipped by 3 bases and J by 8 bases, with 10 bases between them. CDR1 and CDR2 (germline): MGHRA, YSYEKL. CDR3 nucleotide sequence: TGCGCCAGCAGCCACCTCGGGACAGGGGAGCTGTTTTTT. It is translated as CASSHLGTGELFF.

The CDR3 sequence: CSAPGGGTGLVVGEQYF. For the CDR3, the DNA is TGCAGTGCCCCTGGGGGGGGGACAGGGTTAGTAGTTGGCGAGCAGTACTTC. The V and J genes are TRBV20-1 and TRBJ2-7; TRBD1 matches 9 bases. With 6 bases clipped from V and 6 bases from J, the junction kept 21 bases outside the gene matches. Germline lookup yields CDR1 DFQATT and CDR2 SNEGSKA (reference sequence). The CDR3 length is 17 residues.

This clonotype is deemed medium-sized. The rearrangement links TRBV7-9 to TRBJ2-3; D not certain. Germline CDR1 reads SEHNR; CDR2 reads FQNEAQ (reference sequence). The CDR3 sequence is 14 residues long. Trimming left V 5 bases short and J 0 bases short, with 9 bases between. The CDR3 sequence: CASSGPYSTDTQYF. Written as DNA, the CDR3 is TGTGCCAGCAGCGGGCCCTACAGCACAGATACGCAGTATTTT. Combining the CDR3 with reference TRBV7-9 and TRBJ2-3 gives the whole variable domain DTGVSQNPRHKITKRGQNVTFRCDPISEHNRLYWYRQTLGQGPEFLTYFQNEAQLEKSRLLSDRFSAERPKGSFSTLEIQRTEQGDSAMYLCASSGPYSTDTQYFGPGTRLTVL.

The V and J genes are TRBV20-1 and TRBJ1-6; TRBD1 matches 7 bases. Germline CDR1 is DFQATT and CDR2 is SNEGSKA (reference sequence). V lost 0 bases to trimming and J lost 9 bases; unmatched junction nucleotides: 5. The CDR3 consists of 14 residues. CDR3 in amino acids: CSARDRRGRSPLHF. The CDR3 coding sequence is TGCAGTGCTAGAGATCGGAGGGGGCGTTCACCCCTCCACTTT.